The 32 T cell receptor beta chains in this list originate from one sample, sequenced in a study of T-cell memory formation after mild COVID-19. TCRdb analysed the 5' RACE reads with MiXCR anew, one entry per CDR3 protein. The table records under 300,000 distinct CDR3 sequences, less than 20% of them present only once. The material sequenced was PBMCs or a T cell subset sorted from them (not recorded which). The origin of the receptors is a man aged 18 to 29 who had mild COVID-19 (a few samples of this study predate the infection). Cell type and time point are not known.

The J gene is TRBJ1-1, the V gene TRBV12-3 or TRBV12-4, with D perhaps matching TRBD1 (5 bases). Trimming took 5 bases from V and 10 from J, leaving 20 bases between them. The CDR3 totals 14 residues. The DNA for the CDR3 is TGTGCCAGCAGTCCTCGGGGCTCGATCGGCGGAGCTTTCTTT. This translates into CASSPRGSIGGAFF.

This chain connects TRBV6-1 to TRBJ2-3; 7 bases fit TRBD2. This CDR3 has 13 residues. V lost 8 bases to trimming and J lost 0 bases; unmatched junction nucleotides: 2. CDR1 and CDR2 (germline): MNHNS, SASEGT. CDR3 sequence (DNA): TGTGCCAGCGGACTAGTTAGCACAGATACGCAGTATTTT. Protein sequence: CASGLVSTDTQYF.

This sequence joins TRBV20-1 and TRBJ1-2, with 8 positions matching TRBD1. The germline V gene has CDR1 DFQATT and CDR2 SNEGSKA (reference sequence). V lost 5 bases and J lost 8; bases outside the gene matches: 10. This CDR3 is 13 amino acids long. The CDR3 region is CSAWDRTTWGYTF. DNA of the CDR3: TGCAGTGCTTGGGACAGGACAACCTGGGGCTACACCTTC.

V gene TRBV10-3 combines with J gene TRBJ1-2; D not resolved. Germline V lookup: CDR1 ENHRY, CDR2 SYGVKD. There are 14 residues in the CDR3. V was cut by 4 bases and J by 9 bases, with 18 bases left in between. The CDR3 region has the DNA TGTGCCATCAGTGTGGCCGTGACGGAGAACCGCTACACCTTC. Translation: CAISVAVTENRYTF.

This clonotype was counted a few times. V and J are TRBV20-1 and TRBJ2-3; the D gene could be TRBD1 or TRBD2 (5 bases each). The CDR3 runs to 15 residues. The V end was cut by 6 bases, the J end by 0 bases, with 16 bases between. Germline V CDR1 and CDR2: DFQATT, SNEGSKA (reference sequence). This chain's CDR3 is CSARKTAASTDTQYF. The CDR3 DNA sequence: TGCAGTGCCAGAAAGACAGCGGCTAGCACAGATACGCAGTATTTT.

DNA of the CDR3: TGTGCCAGCACCTCTTTATCGACAGGGATGAACACTGAAGCTTTCTTT. Its protein product is CASTSLSTGMNTEAFF. The chain combines TRBV12-3 or TRBV12-4 with TRBJ1-1, with TRBD1 matching over 7 bases. Germline trimming cut 7 bases from V and 0 bases from J; bases unmatched to any gene: 11. The CDR3 extends over 16 amino acids.

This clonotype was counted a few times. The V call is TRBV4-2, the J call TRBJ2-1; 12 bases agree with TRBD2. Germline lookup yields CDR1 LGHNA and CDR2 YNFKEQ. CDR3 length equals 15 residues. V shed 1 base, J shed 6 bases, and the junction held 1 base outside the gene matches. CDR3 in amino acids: CASSQASGGANEQFF. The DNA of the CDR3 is TGTGCCAGCAGCCAAGCTAGCGGGGGGGCCAATGAGCAGTTCTTC.

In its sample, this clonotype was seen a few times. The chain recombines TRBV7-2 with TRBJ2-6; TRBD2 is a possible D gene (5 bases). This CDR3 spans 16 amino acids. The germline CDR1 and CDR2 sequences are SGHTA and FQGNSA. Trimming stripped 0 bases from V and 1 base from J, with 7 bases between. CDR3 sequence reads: CASSLASGSGANVLTF. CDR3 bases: TGTGCCAGCAGCTTAGCGTCGGGGTCTGGGGCCAACGTCCTGACTTTC.

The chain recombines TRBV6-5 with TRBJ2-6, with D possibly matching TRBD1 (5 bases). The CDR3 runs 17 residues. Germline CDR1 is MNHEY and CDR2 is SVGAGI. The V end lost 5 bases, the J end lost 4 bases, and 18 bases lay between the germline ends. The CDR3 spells CASSELQTVTGANVLTF. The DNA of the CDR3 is TGTGCCAGCAGTGAGCTCCAGACAGTTACAGGGGCCAACGTCCTGACTTTC.

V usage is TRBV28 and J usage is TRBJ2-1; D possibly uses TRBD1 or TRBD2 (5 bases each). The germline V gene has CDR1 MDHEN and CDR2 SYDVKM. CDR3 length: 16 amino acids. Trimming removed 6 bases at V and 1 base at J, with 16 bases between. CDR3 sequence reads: CASRGVEGSSYNEQFF. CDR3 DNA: TGTGCCAGCAGAGGGGTCGAGGGGTCTTCCTACAATGAGCAGTTCTTC.

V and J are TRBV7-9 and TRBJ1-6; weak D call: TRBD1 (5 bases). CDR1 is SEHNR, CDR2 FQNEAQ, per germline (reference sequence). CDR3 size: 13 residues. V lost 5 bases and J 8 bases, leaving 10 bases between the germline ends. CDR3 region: CASSPGTYSPLHF. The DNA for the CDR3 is TGTGCCAGCAGCCCTGGGACGTATTCACCCCTCCACTTT.

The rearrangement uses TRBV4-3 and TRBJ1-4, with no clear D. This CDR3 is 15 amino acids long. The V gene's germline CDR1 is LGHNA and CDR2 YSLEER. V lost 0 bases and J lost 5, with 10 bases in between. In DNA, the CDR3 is TGCGCCAGCAGCCAAGATCGGGGAACAAATGAAAAACTGTTTTTT. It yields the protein CASSQDRGTNEKLFF.

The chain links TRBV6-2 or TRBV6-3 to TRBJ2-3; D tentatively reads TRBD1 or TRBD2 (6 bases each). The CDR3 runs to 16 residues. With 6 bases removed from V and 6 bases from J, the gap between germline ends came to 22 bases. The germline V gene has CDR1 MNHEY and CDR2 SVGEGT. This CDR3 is CASSDIGTLGQDTQYF. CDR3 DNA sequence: TGTGCCAGCAGCGACATCGGGACTCTCGGACAGGATACGCAGTATTTT.

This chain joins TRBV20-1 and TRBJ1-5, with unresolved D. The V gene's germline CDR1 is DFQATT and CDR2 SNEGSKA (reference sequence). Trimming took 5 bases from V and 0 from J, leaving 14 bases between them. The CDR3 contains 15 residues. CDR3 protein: CSAGTGEHSNQPQHF. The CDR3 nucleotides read TGCAGTGCTGGAACTGGGGAACATAGCAATCAGCCCCAGCATTTT.

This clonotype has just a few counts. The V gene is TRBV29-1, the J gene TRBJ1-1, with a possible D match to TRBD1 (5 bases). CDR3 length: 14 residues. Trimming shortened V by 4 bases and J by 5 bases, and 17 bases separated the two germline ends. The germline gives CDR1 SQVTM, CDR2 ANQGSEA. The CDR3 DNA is TGCAGCGTTGCCCTTGGGGGGGATGGGACTGAAGCTTTCTTT. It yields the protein CSVALGGDGTEAFF.

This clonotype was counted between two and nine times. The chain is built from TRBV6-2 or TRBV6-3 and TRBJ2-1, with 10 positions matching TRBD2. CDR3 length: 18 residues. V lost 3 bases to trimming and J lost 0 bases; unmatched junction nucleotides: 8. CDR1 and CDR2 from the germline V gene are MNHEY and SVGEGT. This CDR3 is CASSYASGGPSSYNEQFF. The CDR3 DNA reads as TGTGCCAGCAGTTATGCTAGCGGGGGTCCAAGCTCCTACAATGAGCAGTTCTTC.

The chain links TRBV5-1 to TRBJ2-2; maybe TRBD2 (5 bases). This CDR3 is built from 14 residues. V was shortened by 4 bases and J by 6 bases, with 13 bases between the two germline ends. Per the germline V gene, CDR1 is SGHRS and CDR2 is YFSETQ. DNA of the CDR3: TGCGCCAGCAGCCGGGATGGAGGCCCCGGGGAGCTGTTTTTT. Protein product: CASSRDGGPGELFF. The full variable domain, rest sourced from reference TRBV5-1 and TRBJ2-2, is KAGVTQTPRYLIKTRGQQVTLSCSPISGHRSVSWYQQTPGQGLQFLFEYFSETQRNKGNFPGRFSGRQFSNSRSEMNVSTLELGDSALYLCASSRDGGPGELFFGEGSRLTVL.

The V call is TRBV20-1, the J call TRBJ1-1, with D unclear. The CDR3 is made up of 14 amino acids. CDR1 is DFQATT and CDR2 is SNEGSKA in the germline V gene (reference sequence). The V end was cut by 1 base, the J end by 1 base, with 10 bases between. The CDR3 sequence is CSARVQVTNTEAFF. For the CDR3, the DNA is TGCAGTGCTAGAGTCCAAGTTACGAACACTGAAGCTTTCTTT.

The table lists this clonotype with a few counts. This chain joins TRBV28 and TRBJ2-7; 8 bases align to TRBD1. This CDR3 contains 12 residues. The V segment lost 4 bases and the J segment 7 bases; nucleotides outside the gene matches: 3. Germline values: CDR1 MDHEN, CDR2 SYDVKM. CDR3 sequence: CASSSQGGEQYV. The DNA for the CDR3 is TGTGCCAGCAGTTCACAGGGGGGAGAGCAGTACGTC.

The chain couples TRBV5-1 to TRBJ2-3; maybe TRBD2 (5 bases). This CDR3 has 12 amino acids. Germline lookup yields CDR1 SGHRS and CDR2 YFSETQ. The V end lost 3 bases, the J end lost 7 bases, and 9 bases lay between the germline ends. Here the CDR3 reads CASSSVANTQYF. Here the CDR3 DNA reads TGCGCCAGCAGCTCGGTAGCGAATACGCAGTATTTT.

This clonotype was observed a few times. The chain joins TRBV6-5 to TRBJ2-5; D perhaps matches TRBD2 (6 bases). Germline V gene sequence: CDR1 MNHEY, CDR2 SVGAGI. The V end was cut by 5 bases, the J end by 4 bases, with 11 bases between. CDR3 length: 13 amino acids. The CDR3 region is CASSTSGRETQYF. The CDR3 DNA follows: TGTGCCAGCAGTACCTCCGGGAGAGAGACCCAGTACTTC.

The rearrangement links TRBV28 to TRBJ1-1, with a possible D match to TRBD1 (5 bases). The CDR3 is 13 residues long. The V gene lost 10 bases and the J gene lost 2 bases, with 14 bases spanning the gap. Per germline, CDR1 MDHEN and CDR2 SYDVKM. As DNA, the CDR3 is TGTGCCATTAAGGGGCGTGCAAACACTGAAGCTTTCTTT. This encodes CAIKGRANTEAFF.

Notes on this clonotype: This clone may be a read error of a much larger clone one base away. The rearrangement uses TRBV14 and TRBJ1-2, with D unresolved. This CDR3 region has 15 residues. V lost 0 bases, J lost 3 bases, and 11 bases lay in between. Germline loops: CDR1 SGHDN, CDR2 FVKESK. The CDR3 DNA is TGTGCCAGCAGCCAAGATCAGGAGTGGGACTATGGCTACACCTTC. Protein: CASSQDQEWDYGYTF.

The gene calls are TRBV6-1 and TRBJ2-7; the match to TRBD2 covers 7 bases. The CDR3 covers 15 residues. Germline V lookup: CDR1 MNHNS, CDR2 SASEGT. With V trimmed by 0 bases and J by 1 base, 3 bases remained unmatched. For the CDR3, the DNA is TGTGCCAGCAGTGAAGCGTGGGAGGGGTCCTACGAGCAGTACGTC. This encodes CASSEAWEGSYEQYV.

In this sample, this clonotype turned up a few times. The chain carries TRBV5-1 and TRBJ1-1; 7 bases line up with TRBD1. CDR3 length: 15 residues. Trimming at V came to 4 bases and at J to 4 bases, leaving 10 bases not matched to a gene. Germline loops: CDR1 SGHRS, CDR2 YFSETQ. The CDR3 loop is CASSPGGAGGTEAFF. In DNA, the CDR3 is TGCGCCAGCAGCCCGGGGGGTGCAGGGGGCACTGAAGCTTTCTTT.

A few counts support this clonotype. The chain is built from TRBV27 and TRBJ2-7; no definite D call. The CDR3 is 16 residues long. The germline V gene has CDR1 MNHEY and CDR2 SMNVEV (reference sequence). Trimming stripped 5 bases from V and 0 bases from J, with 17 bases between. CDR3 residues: CASSRSPGGRSYEQYV. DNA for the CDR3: TGTGCCAGCAGTAGATCCCCCGGTGGCCGCTCCTACGAGCAGTACGTC.

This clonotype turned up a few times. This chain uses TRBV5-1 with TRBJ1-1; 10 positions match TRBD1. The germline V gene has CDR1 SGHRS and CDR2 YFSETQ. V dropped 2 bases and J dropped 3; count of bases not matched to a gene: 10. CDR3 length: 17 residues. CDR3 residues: CASSFRDRGGWDTEAFF. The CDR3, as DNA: TGCGCCAGCAGCTTCCGGGACAGGGGAGGTTGGGACACTGAAGCTTTCTTT.

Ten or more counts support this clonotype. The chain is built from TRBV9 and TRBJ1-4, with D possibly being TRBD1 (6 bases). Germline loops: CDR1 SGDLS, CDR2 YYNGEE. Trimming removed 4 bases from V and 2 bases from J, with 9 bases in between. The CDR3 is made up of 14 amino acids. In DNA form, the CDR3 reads TGTGCCAGCAGCACCCAGGGGACTAATGAAAAACTGTTTTTT. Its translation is CASSTQGTNEKLFF.

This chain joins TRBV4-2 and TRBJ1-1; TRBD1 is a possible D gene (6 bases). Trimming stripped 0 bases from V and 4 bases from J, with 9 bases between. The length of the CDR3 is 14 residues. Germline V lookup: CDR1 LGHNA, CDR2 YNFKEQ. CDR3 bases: TGTGCCAGCAGCCAAGAAGGGGGGCTCACTGAAGCTTTCTTT. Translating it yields CASSQEGGLTEAFF.

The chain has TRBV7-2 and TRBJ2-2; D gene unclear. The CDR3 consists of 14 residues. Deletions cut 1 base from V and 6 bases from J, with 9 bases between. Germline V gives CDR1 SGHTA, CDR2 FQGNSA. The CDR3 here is CASSLVQSSGELFF. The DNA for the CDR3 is TGTGCCAGCAGCTTAGTACAGTCATCCGGGGAGCTGTTTTTT.

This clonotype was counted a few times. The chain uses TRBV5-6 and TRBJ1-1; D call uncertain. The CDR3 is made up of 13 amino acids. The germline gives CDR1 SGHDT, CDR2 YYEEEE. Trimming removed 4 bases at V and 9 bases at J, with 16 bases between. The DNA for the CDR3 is TGTGCCAGCAGCGCAAGCGGAGGAAGAAAAGCTTTCTTT. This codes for CASSASGGRKAFF.

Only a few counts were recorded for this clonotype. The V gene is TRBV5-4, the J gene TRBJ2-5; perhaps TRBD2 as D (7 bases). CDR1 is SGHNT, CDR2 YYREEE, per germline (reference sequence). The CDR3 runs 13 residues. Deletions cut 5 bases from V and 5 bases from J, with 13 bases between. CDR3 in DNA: TGTGCCAGCAGTCCGGGGGGCCTGGAGACCCAGTACTTC. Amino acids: CASSPGGLETQYF.